The sequence of this T cell receptor beta chain was determined in a study of CD8+ T cells in alopecia areata. Study-wide context: A regimen of oral tofacitinib, 5 to 10 mg twice daily, was given to treated patients. The drug, tofacitinib, lasted 6 to 18 months, followed by 6 months off drug.

As the sequencing template, cDNA was produced by extracting RNA and reverse transcribing it. Clones were read by immunoSEQ multiplex PCR, and TCRdb kept only the in-frame ones, dropping some. The repertoire holds fewer than 350,000 clones, with 55% to 70% as singletons. As to treatment: oral pan-JAK inhibitor, 5-10 mg twice daily. CDR1 SQVTM and CDR2 ANQGSEA come from the germline V gene. The V and J ends lost 4 bases and 2 bases respectively, with 10 bases between them. The CDR3 runs 13 residues. Sample: CD4+ T cells sorted from blood, taken at week 24, from a patient treated with tofacitinib. The genes are TRBV29-1 and TRBJ2-3; D call uncertain. The TCR was taken from a human donor with alopecia areata. Here the CDR3 DNA reads TGCAGCGTTGCAACTTCTTACACAGATACGCAGTATTTT. This translates into CSVATSYTDTQYF.